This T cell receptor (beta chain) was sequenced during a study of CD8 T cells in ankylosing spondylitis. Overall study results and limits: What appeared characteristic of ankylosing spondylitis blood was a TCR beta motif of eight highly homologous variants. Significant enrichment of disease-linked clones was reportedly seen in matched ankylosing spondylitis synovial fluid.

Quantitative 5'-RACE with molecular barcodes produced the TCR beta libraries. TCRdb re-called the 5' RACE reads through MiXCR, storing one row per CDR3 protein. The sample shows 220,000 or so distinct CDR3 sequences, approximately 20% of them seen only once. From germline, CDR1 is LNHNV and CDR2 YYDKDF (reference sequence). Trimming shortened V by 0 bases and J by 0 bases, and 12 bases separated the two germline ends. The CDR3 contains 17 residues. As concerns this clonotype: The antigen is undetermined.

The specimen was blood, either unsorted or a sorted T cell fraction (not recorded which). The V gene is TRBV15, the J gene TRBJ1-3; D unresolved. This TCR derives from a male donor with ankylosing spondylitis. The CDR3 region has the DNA TGTGCCACCAGCAGAGATTTCCCGTCTAGCTCTGGAAACACCATATATTTT. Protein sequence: CATSRDFPSSSGNTIYF.